This TCR beta chain comes out of a study of OX40 agonist ivuxolimab in advanced cancers. About the research overall: The treatment was a fully human IgG2 OX40 agonist, ivuxolimab. Under the entry rules, prior anti-PD-1, anti-PD-L1 or anti-CTLA-4 therapy was allowed, and less than 50% had some.

The CDR3 consists of 11 residues. Deletions cut 2 bases from V and 8 bases from J, with 6 bases between. The V gene's germline CDR1 is MNHNS and CDR2 SASEGT. Measured with immunoSEQ multiplex PCR; TCRdb has only the in-frame clones, and not every one. The sample contains around 50,000 clones, roughly four fifths of which appear only once. V and J are TRBV6-1 and TRBJ1-2, with a weak D call TRBD1 (5 bases). This sample comprised CD4+ or CD8+ T cells sorted from blood, obtained in a trial of the OX40 agonist ivuxolimab. This receptor was identified in an adult with an advanced solid tumor such as melanoma, head and neck, liver or kidney cancer. This chain's CDR3 is CASSEWGGYTF. The CDR3 DNA is TGTGCCAGCAGTGAATGGGGGGGCTACACCTTC.